The 13 T cell receptor beta chains reported below all come from one sample, sequenced in a study of blood T cell repertoires in COVID-19. Sequencing used immunoSEQ multiplex PCR; TCRdb keeps in-frame clones, though not all of them. This table has over 600,000 clones, around 90% appearing once. The sample consisted of peripheral blood. These receptors all stem from a woman under 30 with acute or convalescent COVID-19.

This chain connects TRBV12-3 or TRBV12-4 to TRBJ2-1, with 8 positions matching TRBD2. CDR3 length equals 13 residues. Unmatched junction bases numbered 5, after V lost 8 bases and J lost 5 bases. Here the CDR3 reads CASFGGGHNEQFF. CDR3 in DNA: TGTGCCAGCTTCGGGGGGGGACACAATGAGCAGTTCTTC.

The gene calls are TRBV7-2 and TRBJ2-7, with a weak D call TRBD1 (6 bases). The CDR3 extends over 16 amino acids. Germline assignment: CDR1 SGHTA and CDR2 FQGNSA. V lost 1 base to trimming and J lost 6 bases, with 19 bases between them. The CDR3 spells CASSLGAGVRGTEQYF. The DNA for the CDR3 is TGTGCCAGCAGCTTAGGCGCTGGTGTCAGGGGAACCGAGCAGTACTTC.

This clone appeared a single time. The V gene is TRBV27, the J gene TRBJ1-2; TRBD1 agrees at 7 bases. The CDR3 has 11 residues. Germline CDR1 is MNHEY and CDR2 is SMNVEV (reference sequence). J gave up 6 bases and V 8 bases, and 3 bases lay outside the gene matches. CDR3 DNA: TGTGCCAGCCAGGGGGTGGATGGCTACACCTTC. This codes for CASQGVDGYTF.

The rearrangement uses TRBV27 and TRBJ1-5, with D possibly TRBD1 on 5 matching bases. The germline V gene has CDR1 MNHEY and CDR2 SMNVEV (reference sequence). The V end lost 1 base, the J end lost 7 bases, and 20 bases lay between the germline ends. There are 17 residues in the CDR3. This chain's CDR3 is CASSLFSPGPAGQPQHF. In DNA, the CDR3 is TGTGCCAGCAGTTTATTTTCCCCAGGGCCGGCCGGGCAGCCCCAGCATTTT.

The V gene is TRBV4-1, the J gene TRBJ2-1; D might be TRBD2 (5 bases). V lost 0 bases, J lost 0 bases, and 24 bases lay in between. The V gene's germline CDR1 is MGHRA and CDR2 YSYEKL. The CDR3 consists of 21 residues. CDR3 bases: TGCGCCAGCAGCCAAGAACCCCCCACGGGGTCAGGTCGAAGCTCCTACAATGAGCAGTTCTTC. Translated, it gives CASSQEPPTGSGRSSYNEQFF.

The CDR3 bases are TGTGCCAGTAGTGGCAGGGATAGTGAAAAACTGTTTTTT. Protein sequence: CASSGRDSEKLFF. This rearrangement joins TRBV19 to TRBJ1-4; the D gene is possibly TRBD1 (5 bases). This CDR3 region has 13 residues. Germline V lookup: CDR1 LNHDA, CDR2 SQIVND (reference sequence). V lost 5 bases, J lost 7 bases, and 11 bases lay in between.

CDR3 bases: TGTGCCAGCAGCCAAGTTTTATCGGGGGCCTACAATGAGCAGTTCTTC. This codes for CASSQVLSGAYNEQFF. The chain joins TRBV3-1 (or the pseudogene TRBV3-2) to TRBJ2-1; D is possibly TRBD2 (6 bases). Germline V lookup: CDR1 LGHDT, CDR2 YNNKEL (reference sequence). The CDR3 runs to 16 residues. Deletions cut 1 base from V and 2 bases from J, with 12 bases between.

The V call is TRBV4-1, the J call TRBJ2-7; tentatively, D is TRBD2 (7 bases). The CDR3 runs to 17 residues. Between the trimmed V and J ends, which lost 2 bases and 5 bases, there was a span of 22 bases. Looked up from germline, CDR1 is MGHRA and CDR2 is YSYEKL. In nucleotides, the CDR3 is TGCGCCAGCAGCCAATCGGCCCCAGTGGCGGGGGCTGACGAGCAGTACTTC. Its protein product is CASSQSAPVAGADEQYF.

Here the CDR3 DNA reads TGCGCCAGCAGCTTGAAAAACCAGGGGGCCCCCTACAATGAGCAGTTCTTC. Translation gives CASSLKNQGAPYNEQFF. The chain recombines TRBV5-1 with TRBJ2-1, with 8 nucleotides matching TRBD1. Germline values: CDR1 SGHRS, CDR2 YFSETQ. This CDR3 is built from 17 residues. Germline trimming cut 1 base from V and 2 bases from J; bases unmatched to any gene: 8.

The rearrangement joins TRBV7-2 to TRBJ2-3, with 14 bases matching TRBD2. This CDR3 is built from 16 residues. Germline trimming cut 4 bases from V and 6 bases from J; bases unmatched to any gene: 6. Germline values: CDR1 SGHTA, CDR2 FQGNSA. The CDR3 is CASSSGLAGAADTQYF. The CDR3 DNA sequence: TGTGCCAGCAGCTCGGGACTAGCGGGGGCGGCGGATACGCAGTATTTT.

The rearrangement joins TRBV7-9 to TRBJ1-1; weak D call: TRBD1 (5 bases). The length of the CDR3 is 13 residues. The V gene lost 8 bases and the J gene lost 4 bases, with 14 bases spanning the gap. The V gene's germline CDR1 is SEHNR and CDR2 FQNEAQ (reference sequence). The CDR3: CASQSPGSTEAFF. DNA of the CDR3: TGTGCCAGCCAGAGTCCAGGGTCCACTGAAGCTTTCTTT.

The genes are TRBV3-1 (or the pseudogene TRBV3-2) and TRBJ2-3; D is ambiguous. CDR3 length equals 12 residues. V was trimmed by 0 bases and J by 6 bases, leaving 4 bases between them. Germline CDR1 reads LGHDT; CDR2 reads YNNKEL (reference sequence). The CDR3 DNA reads as TGTGCCAGCAGCCAAGATACTGATACGCAGTATTTT. As protein: CASSQDTDTQYF.

The chain couples TRBV4-2 to TRBJ1-4; D unresolved. The CDR3 is 13 residues long. Trimming pared 0 bases from V and 14 bases from J, leaving 13 bases between. The germline gives CDR1 LGHNA, CDR2 YNFKEQ. CDR3 coding DNA: TGTGCCAGCAGCCAAGAACTACGACGAGGGCTGTTTTTT. Translation: CASSQELRRGLFF.